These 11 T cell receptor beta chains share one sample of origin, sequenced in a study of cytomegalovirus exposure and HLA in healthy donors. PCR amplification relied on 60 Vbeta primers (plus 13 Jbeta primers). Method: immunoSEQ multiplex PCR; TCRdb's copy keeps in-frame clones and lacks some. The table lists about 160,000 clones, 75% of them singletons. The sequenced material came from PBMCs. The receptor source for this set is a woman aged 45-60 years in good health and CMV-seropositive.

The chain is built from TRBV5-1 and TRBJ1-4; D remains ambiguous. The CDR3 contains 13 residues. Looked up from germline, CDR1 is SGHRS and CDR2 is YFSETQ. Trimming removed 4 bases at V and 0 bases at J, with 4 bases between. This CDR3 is CASSQATNEKLFF. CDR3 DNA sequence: TGCGCCAGCAGCCAGGCAACTAATGAAAAACTGTTTTTT.

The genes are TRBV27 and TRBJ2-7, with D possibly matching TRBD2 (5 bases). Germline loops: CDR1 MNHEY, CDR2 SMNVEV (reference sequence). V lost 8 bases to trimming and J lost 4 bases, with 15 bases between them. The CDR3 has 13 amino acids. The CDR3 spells CASSPSLAYEQYF. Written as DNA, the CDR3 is TGTGCCAGCTCGCCTTCTCTAGCTTACGAGCAGTACTTC.

DNA of the CDR3: TGTGCCAGCAGTCTAAACGAGGGCACAGATACGCAGTATTTT. Translated: CASSLNEGTDTQYF. The V gene is TRBV6-5, the J gene TRBJ2-3; D call uncertain. Germline V gives CDR1 MNHEY, CDR2 SVGAGI. With 5 bases removed from V and 1 base from J, the gap between germline ends came to 10 bases. The CDR3 length is 14 residues.

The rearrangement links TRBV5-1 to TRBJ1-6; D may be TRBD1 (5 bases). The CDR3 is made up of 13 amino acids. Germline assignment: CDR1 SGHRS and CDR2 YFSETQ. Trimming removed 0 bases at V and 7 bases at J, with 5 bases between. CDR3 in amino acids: CASSLEGNSPLHF. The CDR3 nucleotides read TGCGCCAGCAGCTTGGAGGGGAATTCACCCCTCCACTTT.

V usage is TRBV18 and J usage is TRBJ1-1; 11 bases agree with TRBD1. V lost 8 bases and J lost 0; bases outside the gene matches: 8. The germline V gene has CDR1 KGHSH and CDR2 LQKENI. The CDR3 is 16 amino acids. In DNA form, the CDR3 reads TGTGCCAGCACGACGAGGACAGGGGGCTTGAACACTGAAGCTTTCTTT. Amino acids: CASTTRTGGLNTEAFF.

The CDR3 region is CASSEALGVGSGYTF. DNA of the CDR3: TGTGCCAGCAGTGAAGCGTTGGGAGTAGGGAGTGGCTACACCTTC. V and J are TRBV6-1 and TRBJ1-2; D is ambiguous. The length of the CDR3 is 15 residues. Germline V lookup: CDR1 MNHNS, CDR2 SASEGT. V lost 0 bases, J lost 7 bases, and 15 bases lay in between.

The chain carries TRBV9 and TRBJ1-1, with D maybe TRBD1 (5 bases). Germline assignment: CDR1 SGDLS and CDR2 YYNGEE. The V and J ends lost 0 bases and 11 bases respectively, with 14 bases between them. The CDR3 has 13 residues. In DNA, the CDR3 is TGTGCCAGCAGCGTAGATGGTGGGGCGGGGGCTTTCTTT. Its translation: CASSVDGGAGAFF.

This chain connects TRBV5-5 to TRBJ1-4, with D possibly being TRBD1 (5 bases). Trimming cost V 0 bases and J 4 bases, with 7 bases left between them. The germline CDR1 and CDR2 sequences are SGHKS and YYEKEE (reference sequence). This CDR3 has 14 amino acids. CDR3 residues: CASSLGQFNEKLFF. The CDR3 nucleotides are TGTGCCAGCAGCTTGGGACAGTTTAATGAAAAACTGTTTTTT.

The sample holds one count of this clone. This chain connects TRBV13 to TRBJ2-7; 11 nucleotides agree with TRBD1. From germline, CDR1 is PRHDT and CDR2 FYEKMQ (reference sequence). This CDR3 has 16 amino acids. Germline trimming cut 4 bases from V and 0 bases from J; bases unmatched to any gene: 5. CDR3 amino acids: CASSSGTGGSSYEQYF. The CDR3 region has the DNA TGTGCCAGCAGCTCCGGGACAGGGGGAAGCTCCTACGAGCAGTACTTC. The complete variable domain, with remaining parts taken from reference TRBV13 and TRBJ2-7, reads AAGVIQSPRHLIKEKRETATLKCYPIPRHDTVYWYQQGPGQDPQFLISFYEKMQSDKGSIPDRFSAQQFSDYHSELNMSSLELGDSALYFCASSSGTGGSSYEQYFGPGTRLTVT.

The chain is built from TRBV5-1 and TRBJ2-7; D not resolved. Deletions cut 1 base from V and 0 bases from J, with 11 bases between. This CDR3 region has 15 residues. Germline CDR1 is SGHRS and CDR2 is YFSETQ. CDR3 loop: CASSLSGASSYEQYF. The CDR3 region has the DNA TGCGCCAGCAGCTTGTCAGGCGCGAGCTCCTACGAGCAGTACTTC.

CDR3 DNA: TGTGCCACCAGCAAGGAACTTACCCAGGGGGGGCAGTACTTC. Translating it yields CATSKELTQGGQYF. This sequence joins TRBV15 and TRBJ2-7; weak D call: TRBD1 (7 bases). Germline CDR1 is LNHNV and CDR2 is YYDKDF (reference sequence). V was cut by 4 bases and J by 9 bases, with 19 bases left in between. This CDR3 comprises 14 residues. Supplemented by reference TRBV15 and TRBJ2-7, the full variable domain reads DAMVIQNPRYQVTQFGKPVTLSCSQTLNHNVMYWYQQKSSQAPKLLFHYYDKDFNNEADTPDNFQSRRPNTSFCFLDIRSPGLGDTAMYLCATSKELTQGGQYFGPGTRLTVT.